This TCR beta chain originates from a study of blood T cell repertoires in COVID-19. The repertoire was sequenced with immunoSEQ multiplex PCR; TCRdb's copy has only in-frame clones and lacks some. The table shows over 100,000 clones, with around 90% occurring only once. Germline V gives CDR1 SGHTA, CDR2 FQGNSA. The ends were cut back, 0 bases at V and 4 bases at J, with 10 bases in the middle. The CDR3 covers 15 residues. The source of this sequence is a man aged 18 to 29 with acute or convalescent COVID-19. This chain joins TRBV7-2 and TRBJ1-3, with D possibly TRBD1 on 5 matching bases. The sequenced sample was peripheral blood. CDR3 in amino acids: CASSLARGGGNTIYF. Here the CDR3 DNA reads TGTGCCAGCAGCTTAGCTAGGGGAGGGGGAAACACCATATATTTT.